This T cell receptor (beta chain) was sequenced for a study of blood T cell repertoires in COVID-19. Study at large: Sites across the United States, Italy and Spain contributed samples from acute and convalescent COVID-19. From T cells, B-cell-depleted T cells, or PBMCs came the material, which was cDNA or gDNA.

In its sample, this clone was seen many times. How the authors handled the data: Scientists estimated how many nucleated cells there were by amplifying reference gene primers. The protocol was immunoSEQ multiplex PCR, while the TCRdb copy is restricted to in-frame clones and leaves out a portion. The DNA gave D and trimming, while V, J and clone size come from that table. The data contain approximately 65,000 clones, 80% to 90% of them singletons. CDR1 and CDR2 (germline): SGHRS, YFSETQ. CDR3 size: 14 residues. V was trimmed by 2 bases and J by 8 bases, leaving 11 bases between them. Sequencing was done on a sample of peripheral blood. The sequence came from a human donor in a cohort sampled during active COVID-19. The rearrangement links TRBV5-1 to TRBJ1-6; D is unresolved. The CDR3 bases are TGCGCCAGCAGCTTCGGGTCACGGGATTCACCCCTCCACTTT. This gives the protein CASSFGSRDSPLHF.